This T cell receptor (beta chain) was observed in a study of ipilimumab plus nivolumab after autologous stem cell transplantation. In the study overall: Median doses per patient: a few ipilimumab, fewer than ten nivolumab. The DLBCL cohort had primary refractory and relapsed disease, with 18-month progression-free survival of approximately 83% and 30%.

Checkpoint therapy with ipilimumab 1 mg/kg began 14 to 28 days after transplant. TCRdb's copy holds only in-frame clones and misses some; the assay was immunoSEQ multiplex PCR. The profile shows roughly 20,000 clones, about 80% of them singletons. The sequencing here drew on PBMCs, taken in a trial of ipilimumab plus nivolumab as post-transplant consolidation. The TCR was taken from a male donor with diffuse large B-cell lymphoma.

Written as DNA, the CDR3 is TGTGCCAGCAGTTTCGGGGGGCGCAACACCGGGGAGCTGTTTTTT. Translated, it gives CASSFGGRNTGELFF. The chain has TRBV28 and TRBJ2-2; D possibly corresponds to TRBD2 (7 bases). This CDR3 is 15 amino acids long. Germline CDR1 reads MDHEN; CDR2 reads SYDVKM. Trimming removed 3 bases at V and 2 bases at J, with 10 bases between.